The 25 T cell receptor beta chains below all came from one sample that was sequenced in a study of radiotherapy plus CTLA-4 blockade in lung cancer. Clones were sequenced by immunoSEQ multiplex PCR, and TCRdb holds only the in-frame ones, with some missing. The sample yields around 110,000 clones, more than 75% seen once. Here the sequenced sample was peripheral blood, taken from a patient treated with radiotherapy plus ipilimumab. All receptors derive from a human donor with non-small cell lung cancer that progressed on radiotherapy plus ipilimumab. Some clones in this sample may be carry-over from other donors' samples.

This clone was observed a handful of times. V is TRBV2 and J is TRBJ2-1; possibly TRBD2 for D (5 bases). In germline, CDR1 is SNHLY, CDR2 FYNNEI. This CDR3 comprises 15 residues. The V end was cut by 6 bases, the J end by 5 bases, with 17 bases between. The CDR3 reads CASSSDSSSHNEQFF. The CDR3 nucleotides are TGTGCCAGCAGCTCGGACTCCTCATCCCACAATGAGCAGTTCTTC.

The chain employs TRBV10-3 and TRBJ1-1; TRBD1 matches at 10 bases. The CDR3 covers 18 residues. From germline, CDR1 is ENHRY and CDR2 SYGVKD. The V and J ends lost 2 bases and 1 base, in that order; junction bases with no gene match: 10. The CDR3 DNA reads as TGTGCCATCAGTGAGGCAGCCGGGACAGGGGTAGGGAACACTGAAGCTTTCTTT. This gives the protein CAISEAAGTGVGNTEAFF.

This clone was seen more than once but under ten times. V gene TRBV18 combines with J gene TRBJ2-7; D perhaps matches TRBD2 (5 bases). The germline V gene encodes CDR1 KGHSH and CDR2 LQKENI. V lost 4 bases and J 3 bases, leaving 13 bases between the germline ends. The CDR3 has 14 residues. The CDR3, as DNA: TGTGCCAGCTCACAAGGGAGTATGGGCTACGAGCAGTACTTC. Its protein is CASSQGSMGYEQYF.

This clone was picked up a small number of times. The genes are TRBV7-6 and TRBJ2-5; TRBD2 is a possible D gene (5 bases). The ends were cut back, 5 bases at V and 7 bases at J, with 14 bases in the middle. The CDR3 runs 13 residues. Per the germline V gene, CDR1 is SGHVS and CDR2 is FNYEAQ. The CDR3 region is CASSAGPRGTQYF. As DNA, the CDR3 is TGTGCCAGCAGCGCCGGACCCCGGGGGACCCAGTACTTC.

For the CDR3, the DNA is TGTGCCAGCAGCTTTACAGGGGCCTCTGGAAACACCATATATTTT. Residues: CASSFTGASGNTIYF. The gene calls are TRBV7-9 and TRBJ1-3, with 7 bases aligning to TRBD1. This CDR3 has 15 residues. Germline V CDR1 and CDR2: SEHNR, FQNEAQ (reference sequence). J gave up 0 bases and V 3 bases, and 2 bases lay outside the gene matches. Looking up the rest from reference TRBV7-9 and TRBJ1-3 gives the full variable domain: DTGVSQNPRHKITKRGQNVTFRCDPISEHNRLYWYRQTLGQGPEFLTYFQNEAQLEKSRLLSDRFSAERPKGSFSTLEIQRTEQGDSAMYLCASSFTGASGNTIYFGEGSWLTVV.

The chain links TRBV30 to TRBJ2-5, with 8 positions matching TRBD1. The DNA end is more similar to TRBJ2-7, so the J call may be wrong. Germline CDR1 is GTSNPN and CDR2 is SVGIG (reference sequence). The CDR3 length is 19 residues. CDR3 protein: CAWRTPPARADRVTYEQYF. The CDR3 DNA is TGTGCCTGGAGAACCCCCCCGGCGAGGGCGGACAGGGTCACCTACGAGCAGTACTTC.

As DNA, the CDR3 is TGTGCCAGCAGCTTAGTACGGCGGGGGGGCGCAGATACGCAGTATTTT. Its protein is CASSLVRRGGADTQYF. The V and J genes are TRBV7-2 and TRBJ2-3; 9 bases align to TRBD2. Germline V gene data show CDR1 as SGHTA and CDR2 as FQGNSA. V shed 1 base and J 4 bases; nucleotides not matched to a gene: 6. The CDR3 consists of 16 residues.

The chain recombines TRBV28 with TRBJ2-7, with D possibly TRBD1 on 6 matching bases. V lost 4 bases to trimming and J lost 5 bases, with 18 bases between them. Germline V CDR1 and CDR2: MDHEN, SYDVKM. The CDR3 loop spans 15 amino acids. The CDR3 protein is CASSSRQVPEDEQYF. In nucleotides, the CDR3 is TGTGCCAGCAGTTCCCGACAGGTTCCGGAGGACGAGCAGTACTTC.

J is TRBJ2-3 and V is TRBV7-6, with 13 bases fitting TRBD2. The V segment lost 5 bases and the J segment 4 bases; nucleotides outside the gene matches: 3. Germline CDR1 reads SGHVS; CDR2 reads FNYEAQ. The CDR3 is 15 residues long. In DNA form, the CDR3 reads TGTGCCAGCAGCCTACTAGCGGGGGGGCCAGATACGCAGTATTTT. Protein product: CASSLLAGGPDTQYF.

The chain recombines TRBV29-1 with TRBJ1-1; perhaps TRBD1 as D (5 bases). The germline V gene encodes CDR1 SQVTM and CDR2 ANQGSEA. Trimming stripped 6 bases from V and 6 bases from J, with 17 bases between. This CDR3 contains 13 residues. CDR3 residues: CSVGPSGGAEAFF. The CDR3 DNA is TGCAGCGTGGGTCCCTCGGGAGGGGCTGAAGCTTTCTTT.

The chain is built from TRBV19 and TRBJ1-2; D ambiguous. The CDR3 spans 12 residues. The V end lost 8 bases, the J end lost 1 base, and 8 bases lay between the germline ends. Per the germline V gene, CDR1 is LNHDA and CDR2 is SQIVND (reference sequence). In DNA, the CDR3 is TGTGCCAGTGAAAACGGTAACTATGGCTACACCTTC. This gives the protein CASENGNYGYTF.

The genes are TRBV28 and TRBJ1-2, with D unresolved. CDR1 is MDHEN, CDR2 SYDVKM, per germline. Trimming took off 6 bases at V and 4 bases at J, with 12 bases between the two ends. The CDR3 runs to 13 residues. CDR3: CASSLTGPYGYTF. CDR3 in DNA: TGTGCCAGCAGCCTGACCGGACCCTATGGCTACACCTTC.

V is TRBV5-4 and J is TRBJ2-6; D gene ambiguous. This CDR3 has 14 amino acids. Germline V gene sequence: CDR1 SGHNT, CDR2 YYREEE (reference sequence). The V gene lost 0 bases and the J gene lost 2 bases, with 3 bases spanning the gap. CDR3 in amino acids: CASSLGAGANVLTF. Here the CDR3 DNA reads TGTGCCAGCAGCTTGGGGGCTGGGGCCAACGTCCTGACTTTC.

This chain connects TRBV9 to TRBJ1-4; perhaps TRBD1 as D (5 bases). Trimming left V 3 bases short and J 8 bases short, with 17 bases between. The CDR3 totals 15 residues. Germline CDR1 SGDLS, CDR2 YYNGEE. CDR3 amino acids: CASSADKGFEEKLFF. CDR3 nucleotides: TGTGCCAGCAGCGCGGACAAGGGGTTTGAAGAAAAACTGTTTTTT.

This sequence joins TRBV6-6 and TRBJ2-7; 10 bases fit TRBD2. J was trimmed by 4 bases and V by 4 bases; bases with no gene match: 7. The CDR3 has 15 residues. Germline V lookup: CDR1 MNHNY, CDR2 SVGAGI (reference sequence). CDR3 protein: CASSFKRGGQYEQYF. As DNA, the CDR3 is TGTGCCAGCAGTTTCAAGCGGGGGGGCCAGTACGAGCAGTACTTC.

This clone was seen more than once but under ten times. The rearrangement joins TRBV7-9 to TRBJ1-2; D is undetermined. Trimming removed 6 bases from V and 2 bases from J, with 10 bases in between. This CDR3 is 13 amino acids long. The germline gives CDR1 SEHNR, CDR2 FQNEAQ (reference sequence). The DNA for the CDR3 is TGTGCCAGCAGTGACATGGGGAACTATGGCTACACCTTC. It encodes CASSDMGNYGYTF.

Turning to this clone: Other DNA sequences from this sample encode an identical CDR3 as well. The CDR3 loop reads CASSFSFAVNSGNTIYF. The CDR3 DNA is TGTGCCAGCAGCTTCTCCTTTGCAGTCAACTCTGGAAACACCATATATTTT. V usage is TRBV9 and J usage is TRBJ1-3; D not certain. The CDR3 spans 17 residues. The ends were cut back, 4 bases at V and 0 bases at J, with 17 bases in the middle. The germline gives CDR1 SGDLS, CDR2 YYNGEE. Full variable domain (missing parts from reference TRBV9 and TRBJ1-3): DSGVTQTPKHLITATGQRVTLRCSPRSGDLSVYWYQQSLDQGLQFLIQYYNGEERAKGNILERFSAQQFPDLHSELNLSSLELGDSALYFCASSFSFAVNSGNTIYFGEGSWLTVV.

This clone was observed a few times. J is TRBJ2-7 and V is TRBV20-1; the D is unclear. CDR3 length equals 11 residues. V lost 6 bases and J lost 3, with 9 bases in between. The V gene's germline CDR1 is DFQATT and CDR2 SNEGSKA (reference sequence). CDR3 sequence reads: CSAQDGYEQYF. The CDR3 DNA is TGCAGTGCGCAAGACGGCTACGAGCAGTACTTC.

This clone came up once. Here the CDR3 reads CASTARPIYGYTF. The DNA of the CDR3 is TGTGCCAGCACCGCTAGACCGATCTATGGCTACACCTTC. The rearrangement links TRBV6-1 to TRBJ1-2; D ambiguous. V dropped 7 bases and J dropped 4 bases, with 13 bases sitting between them. The germline CDR1 and CDR2 sequences are MNHNS and SASEGT. CDR3 length equals 13 residues.

The chain employs TRBV7-2 and TRBJ2-3; the match to TRBD1 covers 10 bases. Germline trimming cut 10 bases from V and 5 bases from J; bases unmatched to any gene: 6. The CDR3 is 13 residues long. Looked up from germline, CDR1 is SGHTA and CDR2 is FQGNSA. The CDR3 region is CATGTGVGDTQYF. CDR3 sequence (DNA): TGTGCCACAGGGACAGGGGTGGGAGATACGCAGTATTTT.

This sequence joins TRBV4-3 and TRBJ2-2, with TRBD2 matching over 10 bases. The J segment lost 6 bases and the V segment lost 0 bases, leaving 10 bases of the junction unmatched. CDR1 and CDR2 from the germline V gene are LGHNA and YSLEER. This CDR3 comprises 18 residues. Here the CDR3 DNA reads TGCGCCAGCAGCCAAGATATCGGAGCGGGGGGGCTCTCCGGGGAGCTGTTTTTT. This sequence encodes CASSQDIGAGGLSGELFF.

This chain joins TRBV7-9 and TRBJ1-2; 8 positions match TRBD1. Germline values: CDR1 SEHNR, CDR2 FQNEAQ (reference sequence). V was clipped by 4 bases and J by 1 base; unmatched bases: 8. The CDR3 consists of 16 residues. CDR3 loop: CASSYGTGDVNYGYTF. The CDR3, as DNA: TGTGCCAGCAGCTACGGGACAGGCGATGTTAACTATGGCTACACCTTC.

The chain joins TRBV9 to TRBJ1-6; D is unresolved. Looked up from germline, CDR1 is SGDLS and CDR2 is YYNGEE. This CDR3 region has 13 residues. With 3 bases removed from V and 10 bases from J, the gap between germline ends came to 11 bases. The CDR3 protein is CASSEGRESPLHF. CDR3 DNA: TGTGCCAGCAGCGAGGGAAGGGAGTCACCCCTCCACTTT.

This chain connects TRBV2 to TRBJ2-3, with TRBD1 identical over 11 bases. Germline CDR1 reads SNHLY; CDR2 reads FYNNEI. With 5 bases clipped from V and 4 bases from J, the junction kept 5 bases outside the gene matches. The CDR3 extends over 15 amino acids. The CDR3 loop is CASSTGTGGPDTQYF. The DNA of the CDR3 is TGTGCCAGCAGTACCGGGACAGGGGGTCCAGATACGCAGTATTTT.

This chain joins TRBV18 and TRBJ2-1; 9 nucleotides align to TRBD2. The CDR3 is 18 amino acids. The V segment lost 6 bases and the J segment 6 bases; nucleotides outside the gene matches: 18. Germline V gene lookup returns CDR1 KGHSH and CDR2 LQKENI. The CDR3 protein is CASSLQSPTSGIINEQFF. The CDR3 region has the DNA TGTGCCAGCTCCCTCCAATCCCCGACTAGCGGTATAATCAATGAGCAGTTCTTC.